Listed below are T cell receptor beta chains from one sample, sequenced in a study of preoperative IRX-2 immunotherapy in early breast cancer. Using immunoSEQ multiplex PCR, the repertoire was profiled, and TCRdb retains in-frame clones only, with some absent. The sample shows about 98,000 clones, 86% of them seen only once. Sequencing used tumor tissue, obtained after IRX-2 immunotherapy. The origin of the receptors is a human donor with breast cancer. Each CDR3 is given with its conserved first and last residue. Fields, in order: clone size, V gene, D gene, J gene, CDR3 protein, CDR3 DNA. D genes are given only for firm matches. Expanded clones get a size class; other rows say once, few or many, or leave the size out.

.	TRBV29-1	.	TRBJ1-5	CSVAQERSQPQHF	TGCAGCGTCGCACAGGAAAGAAGTCAGCCCCAGCATTTT
.	TRBV10-2	TRBD2	TRBJ2-1	CASSEGLAGEKIEQFF	TGCGCCAGCAGTGAGGGACTAGCGGGAGAAAAGATTGAGCAGTTCTTC
.	TRBV5-1	.	TRBJ2-5	CASSLGAGIQETQYF	TGCGCCAGCAGCCTGGGGGCGGGCATCCAAGAGACCCAGTACTTC
.	TRBV19	TRBD1	TRBJ1-2	CASSRQGYGYTF	TGTGCCAGTAGTCGACAGGGATATGGCTACACCTTC
.	TRBV5-1	.	TRBJ1-2	CASSPGPVRGNYGYTF	TGCGCCAGCAGCCCCGGCCCGGTCCGAGGGAATTACGGCTACACCTTC
.	TRBV6-8	.	TRBJ2-1	CASSARGSVEQQFF	TGTGCCAGCAGTGCCCGGGGGAGCGTAGAGCAGCAGTTCTTC
once	TRBV10-2	.	TRBJ2-7	CASRDSRGSGEQYF	TGCGCCAGCAGGGATTCCAGGGGCTCGGGGGAGCAGTACTTC
.	TRBV18	.	TRBJ1-2	CASSPPAENYGYTF	TGTGCCAGCTCACCACCGGCGGAAAACTATGGCTACACCTTC
.	TRBV19	.	TRBJ1-6	CASSTLQPRSNNSPLHF	TGTGCCAGTAGTACCCTGCAGCCCCGGAGTAATAATTCACCCCTCCACTTT
.	TRBV28	.	TRBJ1-2	CASSLGSYGYTF	TGTGCCAGCAGTTTAGGGAGCTATGGCTACACCTTC
many	TRBV15	.	TRBJ1-2	CATSRARSTYYGYTF	TGTGCCACCAGCAGAGCTCGCAGCACTTACTATGGCTACACCTTC
.	TRBV6-8	TRBD1	TRBJ2-2	CASSSWTGGGGELFF	TGTGCCAGCAGTTCATGGACAGGGGGCGGCGGGGAGCTGTTTTTT
.	TRBV5-1	TRBD1	TRBJ1-4	CASTTGTGRVEKLFF	TGCGCCAGCACCACCGGGACAGGGAGAGTCGAAAAACTGTTTTTT
.	TRBV19	TRBD1	TRBJ1-2	CASSISGTAELNYGYTF	TGTGCCAGTAGTATATCAGGGACAGCGGAATTGAACTATGGCTACACCTTC
.	TRBV29-1	.	TRBJ2-3	CSVPGGQSTGTQYF	TGCAGCGTCCCGGGAGGACAGTCGACCGGTACGCAGTATTTT
.	TRBV18	.	TRBJ2-7	CASSPQRPARGVWWEQYF	TGTGCCAGCTCACCACAACGGCCGGCACGCGGGGTTTGGTGGGAGCAGTACTTC
.	TRBV30	.	TRBJ2-7	CAWSSGKGWREQYF	TGTGCCTGGAGTTCTGGGAAAGGTTGGCGCGAGCAGTACTTC
.	TRBV1	.	TRBJ2-7	CASSQELVDSSYEQYF	TGCGCCAGCAGCCAAGAGCTGGTCGACAGCTCCTACGAGCAGTACTTC
.	TRBV18	TRBD1	TRBJ1-4	CASSLDRDDEKLFF	TGTGCCAGCTCACTAGACAGGGATGATGAAAAACTGTTTTTT
.	TRBV28	.	TRBJ2-7	CASTTRAPYEQYF	TGTGCCAGCACTACCAGAGCACCCTACGAGCAGTACTTC
.	TRBV5-1	TRBD2	TRBJ2-1	CASSPASGGNNEQFF	TGCGCCAGCAGCCCCGCGAGCGGGGGCAACAATGAGCAGTTCTTC
.	TRBV29-1	.	TRBJ1-5	CSVGDSNQPQHF	TGCAGCGTTGGTGATAGCAATCAGCCCCAGCATTTT
.	TRBV19	.	TRBJ1-1	CASSPWGGNTEAFF	TGTGCCAGTAGTCCTTGGGGTGGGAACACTGAAGCTTTCTTT
.	TRBV15	.	TRBJ1-6	CATSRAGSGNSPLHF	TGTGCCACCAGCAGAGCAGGAAGTGGTAATTCACCCCTCCACTTT
.	TRBV10-1	.	TRBJ2-2	CASSEGPEYGTGELFF	TGCGCCAGCAGTGAAGGGCCGGAATACGGGACCGGGGAGCTGTTTTTT
.	TRBV19	TRBD1	TRBJ1-4	CASSDRPGQGSEKLFF	TGTGCCAGTAGTGACCGACCGGGACAGGGTAGTGAAAAACTGTTTTTT
.	TRBV1	.	TRBJ1-1	CTSSQSSQLGGFDTEAFF	TGCACCAGCAGCCAATCCTCCCAACTCGGGGGTTTTGACACTGAAGCTTTCTTT
.	TRBV28	.	TRBJ1-2	CASTVPGYGYTF	TGTGCCAGCACGGTTCCAGGTTACGGCTACACCTTC
.	TRBV7-5	.	TRBJ1-3	CASSLRATGNTIYF	TGTGCCAGCAGCTTGAGGGCGACTGGAAACACCATATATTTT
.	TRBV30	.	TRBJ2-1	CAWSEGHEQFF	TGTGCCTGGAGTGAGGGGCATGAGCAGTTCTTC
few	TRBV5-1	TRBD2	TRBJ2-5	CASSLLPGAGRGETQYF	TGCGCCAGCAGCTTGCTCCCGGGCGCCGGGAGGGGTGAGACCCAGTACTTC
.	TRBV6-4	.	TRBJ1-3	CASSESGNTIYF	TGTGCCAGCAGTGAATCCGGAAACACCATATATTTT
.	TRBV29-1	TRBD1	TRBJ2-7	CSVLRDRGSYEQYF	TGCAGCGTCCTCCGGGACAGGGGATCCTACGAGCAGTACTTC
.	TRBV6-8	.	TRBJ1-2	CASSYLDYYGYTF	TGTGCCAGCAGTTATCTGGATTACTATGGCTACACCTTC
once	TRBV19	.	TRBJ2-7	CATSAGTQGEQYF	TGTGCCACCTCGGCCGGGACACAAGGCGAGCAGTACTTC
.	TRBV4-1	TRBD1	TRBJ2-5	CASSQDNWGQGPMAQYF	TGCGCCAGCAGCCAAGATAATTGGGGACAGGGGCCAATGGCCCAGTACTTC
.	TRBV7-6	.	TRBJ1-2	CASSLANGVSGYGYTF	TGTGCCAGCAGCTTGGCCAATGGGGTTTCGGGCTATGGCTACACCTTC
.	TRBV19	.	TRBJ1-1	CASHRNMNTEAFF	TGTGCCAGTCACAGAAACATGAACACTGAAGCTTTCTTT
few	TRBV10-1	TRBD2	TRBJ2-1	CASSPDGLAGGNEQFF	TGCGCCAGCAGCCCGGATGGACTAGCGGGGGGCAATGAGCAGTTCTTC
.	TRBV10-3	TRBD1	TRBJ1-6	CAISESTGGYSSPLHF	TGTGCCATCAGTGAGTCGACAGGGGGCTATAGTTCACCCCTCCACTTT
.	TRBV6-8	.	TRBJ1-6	CASILDGNSPLHF	TGTGCCAGCATCCTGGACGGTAATTCACCCCTCCACTTT
.	TRBV6-8	.	TRBJ2-7	CASSYGSHNDEQYF	TGTGCCAGCAGTTACGGGAGCCACAACGACGAGCAGTACTTC
.	TRBV30	.	TRBJ2-7	CAWREGGSSSYEQYF	TGTGCCTGGAGGGAAGGGGGTTCAAGCTCCTACGAGCAGTACTTC
few	TRBV6-8	.	TRBJ2-1	CASRRTGRDEQFF	TGTGCCAGCAGAAGGACAGGGAGGGATGAGCAGTTCTTC
.	TRBV6-7	.	TRBJ1-4	CASSYRQELEKLFF	TGTGCCAGCAGTTACAGGCAAGAACTTGAAAAACTGTTTTTT
.	TRBV6-8	.	TRBJ1-2	CAVRTDSYGYTF	TGTGCCGTCCGGACAGATAGTTATGGCTACACCTTC
once	TRBV15	.	TRBJ2-5	CATSRDVGVETQYF	TGTGCCACCAGCAGAGATGTGGGGGTAGAGACCCAGTACTTC
.	TRBV29-1	.	TRBJ1-1	CSVATGLNTEAFF	TGCAGCGTAGCAACAGGGCTGAACACTGAAGCTTTCTTT
.	TRBV10-3	TRBD1	TRBJ1-4	CAISEQGANEKLFF	TGTGCCATCAGTGAGCAGGGGGCTAATGAAAAACTGTTTTTT
.	TRBV11-3	TRBD2	TRBJ2-1	CASSSGLAGYNEQFF	TGTGCCAGCAGCTCGGGACTAGCGGGGTACAATGAGCAGTTCTTC
.	TRBV10-2	TRBD2	TRBJ2-3	CASSASGMSTDTQYF	TGCGCCAGCAGTGCTAGCGGGATGAGCACAGATACGCAGTATTTT
.	TRBV19	.	TRBJ1-1	CASSIRGAGNTEAFF	TGTGCCAGTAGTATCCGGGGGGCCGGGAACACTGAAGCTTTCTTT
.	TRBV22-1	.	TRBJ1-2	CASSPVDSTNYGYTF	TGTGCCAGCAGCCCCGTTGACAGTACTAACTATGGCTACACCTTC
.	TRBV16	.	TRBJ1-4	CASSQLPGGKLFF	TGTGCCAGCAGCCAATTACCGGGTGGAAAACTGTTTTTT
.	TRBV9	.	TRBJ1-2	CASSPNRGPLIYGYTF	TGTGCCAGCAGCCCCAACCGGGGGCCCCTAATCTATGGCTACACCTTC
.	TRBV6-4	TRBD1	TRBJ1-4	CASSDGSRGEKLFF	TGTGCCAGCAGTGATGGCTCCAGGGGGGAAAAACTGTTTTTT
.	TRBV29-1	.	TRBJ2-7	CSVVSGLGEQYF	TGCAGCGTTGTTAGCGGCCTGGGCGAGCAGTACTTC
.	TRBV18	.	TRBJ1-5	CASSSTDNSNQPQHF	TGTGCCAGCTCCTCTACAGATAATAGCAATCAGCCCCAGCATTTT
.	TRBV7-1	.	TRBJ2-2	CASSPTNSGELFF	TGTGCCAGCAGCCCCACGAACTCCGGGGAGCTGTTTTTT